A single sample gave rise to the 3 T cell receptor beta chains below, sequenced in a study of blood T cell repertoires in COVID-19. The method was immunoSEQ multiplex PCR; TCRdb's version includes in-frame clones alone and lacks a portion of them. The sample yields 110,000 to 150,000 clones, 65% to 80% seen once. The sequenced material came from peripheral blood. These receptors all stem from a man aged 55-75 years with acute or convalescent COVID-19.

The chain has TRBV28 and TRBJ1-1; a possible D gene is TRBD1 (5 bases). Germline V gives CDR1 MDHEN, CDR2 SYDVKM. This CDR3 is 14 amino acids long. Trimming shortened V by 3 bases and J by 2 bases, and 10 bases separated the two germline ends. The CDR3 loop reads CASSFTGLNTEAFF. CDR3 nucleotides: TGTGCCAGCAGTTTTACGGGACTAAACACTGAAGCTTTCTTT.

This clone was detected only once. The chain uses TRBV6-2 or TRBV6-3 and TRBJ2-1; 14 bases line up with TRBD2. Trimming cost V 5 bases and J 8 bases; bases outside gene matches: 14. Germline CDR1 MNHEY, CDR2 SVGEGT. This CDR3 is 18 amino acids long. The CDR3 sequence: CASSGITHGTSGSDEQFF. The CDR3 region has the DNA TGTGCCAGCAGTGGGATTACGCACGGGACTAGCGGGAGTGATGAGCAGTTCTTC.

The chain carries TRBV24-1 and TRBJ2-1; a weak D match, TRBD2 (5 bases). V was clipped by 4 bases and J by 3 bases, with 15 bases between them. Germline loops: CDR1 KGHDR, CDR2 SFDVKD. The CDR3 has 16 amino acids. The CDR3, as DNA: TGTGCCACCAGTGACCGAAGAGGGAATAGCTACAATGAGCAGTTCTTC. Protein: CATSDRRGNSYNEQFF.